This record concerns one T cell receptor (beta chain) sequence. Antigen: not known. The data were taken from a study of T cell responses to AZD1222 COVID-19 vaccine. The repertoire was sequenced with immunoSEQ multiplex PCR; TCRdb's copy has only in-frame clones and lacks some. This sample has 200,000 to 250,000 clones, with 94% found just once. CDR1 MDHEN and CDR2 SYDVKM come from the germline V gene. This CDR3 spans 14 amino acids. V shed 1 base, J shed 15 bases, and the junction held 12 bases outside the gene matches. Study-level findings and limits: Regions left unmutated in variants are reportedly the target of nearly half of spike-specific TCRs. When two AZD1222 doses had been given, Spike-specific TCR breadth and depth rose. Baseline testing showed seropositivity in only six or seven AZD1222 recipients.

The clonotype originates from an adult who received the MenACWY meningococcal vaccine as a control. The source was peripheral blood, collected 28 days after the second dose of the MenACWY control vaccine. The chain is built from TRBV28 and TRBJ2-1; 7 bases are a match to TRBD2. Here the CDR3 reads CASSLYKPGGTPFF. CDR3 in DNA: TGTGCCAGCAGTTTATATAAGCCGGGAGGAACCCCGTTCTTC. The full variable domain, with the rest looked up from reference TRBV28 and TRBJ2-1, is DVKVTQSSRYLVKRTGEKVFLECVQDMDHENMFWYRQDPGLGLRLIYFSYDVKMKEKGDIPEGYSVSREKKERFSLILESASTNQTSMYLCASSLYKPGGTPFFGPGTRLTVL.